Each of the 22 T cell receptor beta chains below was sequenced from the same sample in a study of siplizumab effects on memory and regulatory T cells. Profiling relied on immunoSEQ multiplex PCR, and the TCRdb table lists in-frame clones only, not all of them. The data contain some 80,000 clones, over 90% of them singletons. Source material: CD8+ T cells sorted from blood. The receptors here all came from a human donor in good health.

The chain is built from TRBV27 and TRBJ1-1; D is undetermined. The germline gives CDR1 MNHEY, CDR2 SMNVEV (reference sequence). Trimming took 4 bases from V and 3 from J, leaving 21 bases between them. The CDR3 consists of 17 residues. The DNA for the CDR3 is TGTGCCAGCAGTTCCACCCTAGGGCGGGGAAGGGACACTGAAGCTTTCTTT. This gives the protein CASSSTLGRGRDTEAFF.

The chain uses TRBV9 and TRBJ2-5, with D possibly matching TRBD1 (6 bases). The CDR3 has 16 residues. The V and J ends lost 3 bases and 3 bases respectively, with 18 bases between them. Germline CDR1 reads SGDLS; CDR2 reads YYNGEE. CDR3 region: CASSANRENPEETQYF. CDR3 DNA sequence: TGTGCCAGCAGCGCGAACAGGGAAAATCCGGAAGAGACCCAGTACTTC.

The V and J genes are TRBV2 and TRBJ2-7; D tentatively reads TRBD1 or TRBD2 (5 bases each). The V gene lost 5 bases and the J gene lost 10 bases, with 18 bases spanning the gap. The CDR3 loop spans 13 amino acids. CDR1 is SNHLY and CDR2 is FYNNEI in the germline V gene. CDR3 coding DNA: TGTGCCAGCAGTCGGGGCTCTAAGAGGCTTCAGTACTTC. This encodes CASSRGSKRLQYF.

V usage is TRBV27 and J usage is TRBJ1-4; no reliable D call. The CDR3 has 12 residues. Germline V gene data show CDR1 as MNHEY and CDR2 as SMNVEV (reference sequence). The ends were cut back, 4 bases at V and 4 bases at J, with 4 bases in the middle. CDR3 nucleotide sequence: TGTGCCAGCAGTTCGCTTAATGAAAAACTGTTTTTT. Translation: CASSSLNEKLFF.

The rearrangement joins TRBV7-8 to TRBJ2-3; D possibly corresponds to TRBD2 (6 bases). Looked up from germline, CDR1 is SGHVS and CDR2 is FQNEAQ. The CDR3 is made up of 17 amino acids. V shed 1 base and J shed 3 bases, with 17 bases lying between them. The DNA for the CDR3 is TGTGCCAGCAGCTTAGTGCGTGCGGGACCGGAGACAGATACGCAGTATTTT. Residues: CASSLVRAGPETDTQYF.

This chain connects TRBV5-1 to TRBJ2-2; 12 bases fit TRBD2. The germline gives CDR1 SGHRS, CDR2 YFSETQ. V lost 0 bases, J lost 3 bases, and 6 bases stayed unmatched. CDR3 length: 18 residues. The CDR3 nucleotides are TGCGCCAGCAGCTTGGTATCTAGCGGGAGGGCCGACACCGGGGAGCTGTTTTTT. Translation: CASSLVSSGRADTGELFF.

The J gene is TRBJ2-7, the V gene TRBV27; TRBD2 aligns across 12 bases. The CDR3 has 15 amino acids. Germline V gene data show CDR1 as MNHEY and CDR2 as SMNVEV (reference sequence). J lost 6 bases, V lost 2 bases, and 5 bases had no gene match. CDR3: CASSLGASGRAEQYF. The CDR3 DNA sequence: TGTGCCAGCAGTTTAGGGGCTAGCGGGAGGGCCGAGCAGTACTTC.

The chain links TRBV6-5 to TRBJ2-5; 7 nucleotides match TRBD2. V gave up 3 bases and J gave up 1 base; unmatched junction bases: 5. Germline V CDR1 and CDR2: MNHEY, SVGAGI. The CDR3 totals 15 residues. The CDR3 bases are TGTGCCAGCAGTTATTTCCTAGCGGCCCAAGAGACCCAGTACTTC. This translates into CASSYFLAAQETQYF.

This sequence joins TRBV19 and TRBJ2-3; 9 positions match TRBD2. Germline V gene lookup returns CDR1 LNHDA and CDR2 SQIVND (reference sequence). The CDR3 covers 15 residues. Trimming took 6 bases from V and 4 from J; bases not matched to a gene: 8. CDR3 sequence: CASRQSGRSADTQYF. The CDR3 DNA sequence: TGTGCCAGTAGGCAAAGCGGGAGGAGTGCAGATACGCAGTATTTT.

The chain links TRBV29-1 to TRBJ1-1, with no clear D. Germline loops: CDR1 SQVTM, CDR2 ANQGSEA. Trimming left V 2 bases short and J 6 bases short, with 10 bases between. This CDR3 spans 12 amino acids. In nucleotides, the CDR3 is TGCAGCGTTGAAAGTCAGGCCCCTGAAGCTTTCTTT. As protein: CSVESQAPEAFF. Using reference TRBV29-1 and TRBJ1-1 for the parts outside the CDR3, the full variable domain is SAVISQKPSRDICQRGTSLTIQCQVDSQVTMMFWYRQQPGQSLTLIATANQGSEATYESGFVIDKFPISRPNLTFSTLTVSNMSPEDSSIYLCSVESQAPEAFFGQGTRLTVV.

The V and J genes are TRBV4-1 and TRBJ2-7, with D perhaps matching TRBD2 (6 bases). The CDR3 is 16 residues long. V lost 3 bases and J 0 bases, leaving 15 bases between the germline ends. Germline lookup yields CDR1 MGHRA and CDR2 YSYEKL. The CDR3 DNA reads TGCGCCAGCAGCCACCCCTCGTCCGGGAGCTCCTACGAGCAGTACTTC. The encoded protein is CASSHPSSGSSYEQYF.

This sequence joins TRBV19 and TRBJ2-7; 7 bases fit TRBD2. Germline V gene sequence: CDR1 LNHDA, CDR2 SQIVND (reference sequence). The CDR3 loop spans 15 amino acids. V lost 3 bases, J lost 5 bases, and 10 bases stayed unmatched. The DNA for the CDR3 is TGTGCCAGTAGTATGGCGGGAGCTCAGGTCGACGAGCAGTACTTC. The encoded protein is CASSMAGAQVDEQYF.

The chain's CDR3 is CASSRDYASYEQYF. As DNA, the CDR3 is TGTGCCAGCAGCCGGGACTACGCCTCCTACGAGCAGTACTTC. The rearrangement joins TRBV5-8 to TRBJ2-7, with 7 bases aligning to TRBD2. The CDR3 loop spans 14 amino acids. V lost 4 bases and J lost 0; bases outside the gene matches: 4. CDR1 is SGHTS and CDR2 is YDEGEE in the germline V gene.

The genes are TRBV2 and TRBJ2-1; perhaps TRBD1 as D (6 bases). The CDR3 is made up of 14 amino acids. Germline assignment: CDR1 SNHLY and CDR2 FYNNEI. Trimming pared 8 bases from V and 8 bases from J, leaving 19 bases between. Here the CDR3 DNA reads TGTGCCAGCCCCCCCACCATCGAGGGGGATGAGCAGTTCTTC. Translating gives CASPPTIEGDEQFF.

The gene calls are TRBV27 and TRBJ2-1; D remains unclear. Between the trimmed V and J ends, which lost 2 bases and 4 bases, there was a span of 6 bases. The germline V gene encodes CDR1 MNHEY and CDR2 SMNVEV (reference sequence). There are 13 residues in the CDR3. The CDR3 region has the DNA TGTGCCAGCAGTTTAAACAGTTACAATGAGCAGTTCTTC. Protein: CASSLNSYNEQFF.

This chain uses TRBV11-2 with TRBJ1-5; no definite D call. Trimming removed 3 bases from V and 7 bases from J, with 16 bases in between. CDR1 is SGHAT, CDR2 FQNNGV, per germline. The CDR3 totals 15 residues. The CDR3 reads CASSLTTASYQPQHF. CDR3 coding DNA: TGTGCCAGCAGCTTGACTACAGCGAGTTACCAGCCCCAGCATTTT. The whole variable domain, filled in from reference TRBV11-2 and TRBJ1-5, reads EAGVAQSPRYKIIEKRQSVAFWCNPISGHATLYWYQQILGQGPKLLIQFQNNGVVDDSQLPKDRFSAERLKGVDSTLKIQPAKLEDSAVYLCASSLTTASYQPQHFGDGTRLSIL.

The rearrangement uses TRBV6-1 and TRBJ2-1, with 10 nucleotides matching TRBD2. The CDR3 has 17 residues. Germline assignment: CDR1 MNHNS and CDR2 SASEGT. With V trimmed by 1 base and J by 10 bases, 13 bases remained unmatched. Here the CDR3 DNA reads TGTGCCAGCAGTGAAGATGAGCGGGAGGGTAGGTGGGGGGAGCAGTTCTTC. This sequence encodes CASSEDEREGRWGEQFF.

This rearrangement joins TRBV7-6 to TRBJ1-1; TRBD1 matches at 7 bases. CDR3 length: 15 amino acids. V lost 2 bases and J lost 6; bases outside the gene matches: 9. Per germline, CDR1 SGHVS and CDR2 FNYEAQ. This CDR3 reads CASSLLQGRAPEAFF. The CDR3 nucleotides read TGTGCCAGCAGCTTACTACAGGGGAGGGCCCCTGAAGCTTTCTTT. Full variable domain (remainder filled in from reference TRBV7-6 and TRBJ1-1): GAGVSQSPRYKVTKRGQDVALRCDPISGHVSLYWYRQALGQGPEFLTYFNYEAQQDKSGLPNDRFSAERPEGSISTLTIQRTEQRDSAMYRCASSLLQGRAPEAFFGQGTRLTVV.

In regard to this clone: One end of the junction varies from germline; a read error may be responsible. The same CDR3 also results from other DNA sequences found in this sample. V is TRBV7-9 and J is TRBJ2-7; 7 bases line up with TRBD1. There are 15 residues in the CDR3. CDR1 is SEHNR and CDR2 is FQNEAQ in the germline V gene (reference sequence). In DNA form, the CDR3 reads TGTGCCAGCAGTTTAGCCCAGGGGGAGAGGTACGAGCAGTACTTC. It is translated as CASSLAQGERYEQYF.

The gene calls are TRBV28 and TRBJ2-7; 9 bases align to TRBD1. V was clipped by 5 bases and J by 1 base; unmatched bases: 9. This CDR3 comprises 16 residues. The germline V gene has CDR1 MDHEN and CDR2 SYDVKM. This CDR3 is CASSDPRGTGSYEQYF. CDR3 bases: TGTGCCAGCAGTGATCCGCGCGGGACAGGGTCCTACGAGCAGTACTTC.

The V gene is TRBV7-9, the J gene TRBJ1-2; D not certain. Trimming took off 4 bases at V and 5 bases at J, with 11 bases between the two ends. CDR1 is SEHNR, CDR2 FQNEAQ, per germline (reference sequence). The CDR3 extends over 13 amino acids. CDR3 region: CASSSPEIYGYTF. The DNA for the CDR3 is TGTGCCAGCAGCTCCCCGGAGATTTATGGCTACACCTTC. Looking up the rest from reference TRBV7-9 and TRBJ1-2 gives the full variable domain: DTGVSQNPRHKITKRGQNVTFRCDPISEHNRLYWYRQTLGQGPEFLTYFQNEAQLEKSRLLSDRFSAERPKGSFSTLEIQRTEQGDSAMYLCASSSPEIYGYTFGSGTRLTVV.

The chain combines TRBV6-4 with TRBJ2-1; 9 nucleotides match TRBD2. V trimming: 5 bases; J trimming: 6 bases; junction bases outside the gene matches: 11. Per the germline V gene, CDR1 is MRHNA and CDR2 is SNTAGT. This CDR3 is 16 amino acids long. The CDR3 loop reads CASSLTVAGGPNEQFF. Here the CDR3 DNA reads TGTGCCAGCAGTCTAACGGTCGCGGGAGGGCCCAATGAGCAGTTCTTC.